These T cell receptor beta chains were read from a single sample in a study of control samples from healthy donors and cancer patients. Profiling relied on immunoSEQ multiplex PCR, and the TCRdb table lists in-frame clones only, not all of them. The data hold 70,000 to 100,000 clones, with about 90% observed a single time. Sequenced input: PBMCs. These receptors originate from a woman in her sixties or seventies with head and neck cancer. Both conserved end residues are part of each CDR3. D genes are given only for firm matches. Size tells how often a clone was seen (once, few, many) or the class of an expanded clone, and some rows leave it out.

CDR3aa: CASSLYALAGVYEQYF
CDR3nt: TGTGCCAGCAGCTTGTATGCTCTAGCGGGTGTCTACGAGCAGTACTTC
j_gene: TRBJ2-7
abundance: -
v_gene: TRBV5-6
d_gene: TRBD2

CDR3aa: CASSANGGEKLFF
CDR3nt: TGTGCCAGCAGTGCCAACGGGGGTGAAAAACTGTTTTTT
j_gene: TRBJ1-4
abundance: once
v_gene: TRBV6-4
d_gene: -

CDR3aa: CASSTGQKSNEKLFF
CDR3nt: TGTGCCAGCAGCACCGGACAGAAATCTAATGAAAAACTGTTTTTT
j_gene: TRBJ1-4
abundance: -
v_gene: TRBV6-5
d_gene: -

CDR3aa: CASSTDYPTGELFF
CDR3nt: TGTGCCAGCAGTACGGACTATCCCACCGGGGAGCTGTTTTTT
j_gene: TRBJ2-2
abundance: once
v_gene: TRBV6-2/TRBV6-3
d_gene: -

CDR3aa: CASSGLAGYNEQFF
CDR3nt: TGCGCCAGCAGCGGACTAGCGGGATACAATGAGCAGTTCTTC
j_gene: TRBJ2-1
abundance: -
v_gene: TRBV5-1
d_gene: TRBD2

CDR3aa: CASRRYRDSYTDTQYF
CDR3nt: TGTGCCAGCAGGCGTTACCGGGACAGCTACACAGATACGCAGTATTTT
j_gene: TRBJ2-3
abundance: -
v_gene: TRBV27
d_gene: TRBD1

CDR3aa: CASSFLAKNIQYF
CDR3nt: TGTGCCAGCAGTTTTCTAGCCAAAAACATTCAGTACTTC
j_gene: TRBJ2-4
abundance: -
v_gene: TRBV27
d_gene: -

CDR3aa: CAWTTGTVYNSPLHF
CDR3nt: TGTGCCTGGACTACCGGGACAGTCTATAATTCACCCCTCCACTTT
j_gene: TRBJ1-6
abundance: once
v_gene: TRBV30
d_gene: TRBD1

CDR3aa: CASSILQGNTGELFF
CDR3nt: TGTGCCAGTAGTATCTTACAGGGGAACACCGGGGAGCTGTTTTTT
j_gene: TRBJ2-2
abundance: -
v_gene: TRBV19
d_gene: -

CDR3aa: CASSPPVLAGTPTGELFF
CDR3nt: TGTGCCAGCTCACCACCGGTGCTAGCGGGCACCCCCACCGGGGAGCTGTTTTTT
j_gene: TRBJ2-2
abundance: -
v_gene: TRBV18
d_gene: TRBD2

CDR3aa: CASSLDTSGRIETQYF
CDR3nt: TGTGCCAGCAGCTTAGATACTAGCGGGAGAATTGAGACCCAGTACTTC
j_gene: TRBJ2-5
abundance: -
v_gene: TRBV11-3
d_gene: TRBD2

CDR3aa: CASSLAAGGRYEQYF
CDR3nt: TGTGCCAGCAGCTTAGCAGCCGGGGGCCGGTACGAGCAGTACTTC
j_gene: TRBJ2-7
abundance: -
v_gene: TRBV7-9
d_gene: -

CDR3aa: CSVEGVSSWNEQFF
CDR3nt: TGCAGCGTTGAGGGGGTTTCGAGTTGGAATGAGCAGTTCTTC
j_gene: TRBJ2-1
abundance: -
v_gene: TRBV29-1
d_gene: -

CDR3aa: CASSMGRYNEQFF
CDR3nt: TGTGCCAGCAGCATGGGACGGTACAATGAGCAGTTCTTC
j_gene: TRBJ2-1
abundance: -
v_gene: TRBV11-3
d_gene: -

CDR3aa: CASSRLAGKLETQYF
CDR3nt: TGTGCCAGCTCCCGACTAGCGGGAAAGTTGGAGACCCAGTACTTC
j_gene: TRBJ2-5
abundance: -
v_gene: TRBV18
d_gene: TRBD2

CDR3aa: CATAVGLAGKYDEQFF
CDR3nt: TGTGCCACCGCGGTTGGGCTAGCGGGAAAGTACGATGAGCAGTTCTTC
j_gene: TRBJ2-1
abundance: -
v_gene: TRBV19
d_gene: TRBD2

CDR3aa: CASSTTGPGNTIYF
CDR3nt: TGTGCCAGCAGTACGACAGGACCTGGAAACACCATATATTTT
j_gene: TRBJ1-3
abundance: -
v_gene: TRBV6-5
d_gene: -

CDR3aa: CASSQEIGGAANYGYTF
CDR3nt: TGTGCCAGCAGCCAAGAGATCGGGGGCGCCGCTAACTATGGCTACACCTTC
j_gene: TRBJ1-2
abundance: -
v_gene: TRBV4-2
d_gene: -

CDR3aa: CASSLDRGQNSPLHF
CDR3nt: TGTGCCAGCAGCCTAGACAGGGGGCAGAATTCACCCCTCCACTTT
j_gene: TRBJ1-6
abundance: -
v_gene: TRBV7-2
d_gene: TRBD1

CDR3aa: CASSPIPYQETQYF
CDR3nt: TGTGCCAGCTCACCAATCCCGTACCAAGAGACCCAGTACTTC
j_gene: TRBJ2-5
abundance: -
v_gene: TRBV18
d_gene: -

CDR3aa: CASSLGVPGGLDEQFF
CDR3nt: TGTGCCAGCAGCTTAGGGGTCCCGGGAGGATTGGATGAGCAGTTCTTC
j_gene: TRBJ2-1
abundance: -
v_gene: TRBV11-2
d_gene: TRBD2

CDR3aa: CATSSGTYEVAAFF
CDR3nt: TGTGCCACCAGCAGCGGGACCTACGAAGTGGCAGCTTTCTTT
j_gene: TRBJ1-1
abundance: -
v_gene: TRBV15
d_gene: -

CDR3aa: CASSQLAGGLYEQYF
CDR3nt: TGCGCCAGCAGTCAACTAGCGGGAGGGCTCTACGAGCAGTACTTC
j_gene: TRBJ2-7
abundance: -
v_gene: TRBV5-1
d_gene: TRBD2

CDR3aa: CAISELTSGSYEQYF
CDR3nt: TGTGCCATCAGTGAACTGACTAGCGGGAGCTACGAGCAGTACTTC
j_gene: TRBJ2-7
abundance: once
v_gene: TRBV10-3
d_gene: TRBD2

CDR3aa: CASSSQGWFETQYF
CDR3nt: TGTGCCAGCAGTTCACAAGGATGGTTCGAGACCCAGTACTTC
j_gene: TRBJ2-5
abundance: -
v_gene: TRBV27
d_gene: -

CDR3aa: CATSSEVSGRAGETQYF
CDR3nt: TGTGCCACCAGCAGCGAGGTTAGCGGGAGGGCCGGAGAGACCCAGTACTTC
j_gene: TRBJ2-5
abundance: -
v_gene: TRBV15
d_gene: TRBD2

CDR3aa: CASSLGLGGGQETQYF
CDR3nt: TGTGCCAGCAGCCTTGGACTAGGTGGTGGGCAAGAGACCCAGTACTTC
j_gene: TRBJ2-5
abundance: -
v_gene: TRBV7-2
d_gene: TRBD2

CDR3aa: CAGRGIAGTDTQYF
CDR3nt: TGCGCCGGCCGGGGTATCGCTGGCACAGATACGCAGTATTTT
j_gene: TRBJ2-3
abundance: -
v_gene: TRBV23-1
d_gene: -

CDR3aa: CASSVSGDSRYEQYF
CDR3nt: TGTGCCAGCTCCGTAAGTGGGGACAGCCGCTACGAGCAGTACTTC
j_gene: TRBJ2-7
abundance: -
v_gene: TRBV9
d_gene: TRBD1

CDR3aa: CASTDPRAHTGELFF
CDR3nt: TGCGCCAGCACCGATCCCAGGGCCCACACCGGGGAGCTGTTTTTT
j_gene: TRBJ2-2
abundance: -
v_gene: TRBV10-2
d_gene: -

CDR3aa: CASSLDTWGQPYNSPLHF
CDR3nt: TGTGCCAGCAGCTTAGACACCTGGGGGCAGCCCTATAATTCACCCCTCCACTTT
j_gene: TRBJ1-6
abundance: -
v_gene: TRBV7-9
d_gene: -

CDR3aa: CASSLSGKNTGELFF
CDR3nt: TGTGCCAGCAGCTTATCGGGGAAGAACACCGGGGAGCTGTTTTTT
j_gene: TRBJ2-2
abundance: -
v_gene: TRBV7-8
d_gene: -

CDR3aa: CASSPVRLAGLNEQFF
CDR3nt: TGTGCCAGCTCACCCGTTCGGCTAGCGGGACTCAATGAGCAGTTCTTC
j_gene: TRBJ2-1
abundance: -
v_gene: TRBV18
d_gene: TRBD2

CDR3aa: CASSLGWSSGRADEQYF
CDR3nt: TGTGCCAGCAGCTTAGGTTGGTCTAGCGGGAGGGCCGACGAGCAGTACTTC
j_gene: TRBJ2-7
abundance: -
v_gene: TRBV7-2
d_gene: TRBD2

CDR3aa: CASSQETSENTEAFF
CDR3nt: TGCGCCAGCAGCCAAGAAACGTCTGAGAACACTGAAGCTTTCTTT
j_gene: TRBJ1-1
abundance: once
v_gene: TRBV4-3
d_gene: -

CDR3aa: CASSLAPLAGDNEQFF
CDR3nt: TGTGCCAGCAGCTTAGCGCCGCTAGCGGGTGACAATGAGCAGTTCTTC
j_gene: TRBJ2-1
abundance: once
v_gene: TRBV7-8
d_gene: TRBD2

CDR3aa: CASTSGTGPNEQYF
CDR3nt: TGTGCCAGCACCTCTGGCACGGGACCTAACGAGCAGTACTTC
j_gene: TRBJ2-7
abundance: -
v_gene: TRBV7-2
d_gene: -

CDR3aa: CASSPSGSSNYGYTF
CDR3nt: TGTGCCAGCTCACCATCGGGCAGCTCTAACTATGGCTACACCTTC
j_gene: TRBJ1-2
abundance: -
v_gene: TRBV18
d_gene: -

CDR3aa: CASRRTGVEKLFF
CDR3nt: TGTGCCAGCAGAAGGACAGGGGTTGAAAAACTGTTTTTT
j_gene: TRBJ1-4
abundance: -
v_gene: TRBV25-1
d_gene: TRBD1

CDR3aa: CASSPGGADNEQFF
CDR3nt: TGCGCCAGCAGCCCTGGAGGGGCGGACAATGAGCAGTTCTTC
j_gene: TRBJ2-1
abundance: -
v_gene: TRBV5-1
d_gene: -

CDR3aa: CASSSYGTGGAGGYTF
CDR3nt: TGTGCCAGCAGTTCGTATGGGACAGGGGGCGCGGGTGGCTACACCTTC
j_gene: TRBJ1-2
abundance: once
v_gene: TRBV6-5
d_gene: TRBD1

CDR3aa: CASSTGTSGNTIYF
CDR3nt: TGCGCCAGCAGTACCGGGACATCTGGAAACACCATATATTTT
j_gene: TRBJ1-3
abundance: -
v_gene: TRBV5-1
d_gene: -

CDR3aa: CASRGLNEQFF
CDR3nt: TGTGCCAGCAGGGGATTAAATGAGCAGTTCTTC
j_gene: TRBJ2-1
abundance: -
v_gene: TRBV6-5
d_gene: -

CDR3aa: CASTAPGGTEAFF
CDR3nt: TGTGCCAGCACCGCCCCAGGGGGCACTGAAGCTTTCTTT
j_gene: TRBJ1-1
abundance: -
v_gene: TRBV6-6
d_gene: TRBD1

CDR3aa: CASSEDPRSPLHF
CDR3nt: TGTGCCAGCAGTGAAGATCCCCGTTCCCCCCTCCACTTT
j_gene: TRBJ1-6
abundance: -
v_gene: TRBV2
d_gene: -

CDR3aa: CASKHYSYGAGGNQPQHF
CDR3nt: TGCGCCAGCAAGCATTACTCCTACGGGGCAGGAGGGAATCAGCCCCAGCATTTT
j_gene: TRBJ1-5
abundance: -
v_gene: TRBV5-1
d_gene: -

CDR3aa: CASSLFWTGTRTYEQYF
CDR3nt: TGTGCCAGCAGCTTGTTTTGGACCGGGACACGGACCTACGAGCAGTACTTC
j_gene: TRBJ2-7
abundance: -
v_gene: TRBV7-9
d_gene: -

CDR3aa: CASSRNTGGIEKLFF
CDR3nt: TGTGCCAGCAGCCGAAATACAGGGGGAATCGAAAAACTGTTTTTT
j_gene: TRBJ1-4
abundance: -
v_gene: TRBV5-6
d_gene: TRBD1

CDR3aa: CSARGYEQYF
CDR3nt: TGCAGTGCTAGAGGTTACGAGCAGTACTTC
j_gene: TRBJ2-7
abundance: -
v_gene: TRBV20-1
d_gene: -

CDR3aa: CASSQVRRSEQYF
CDR3nt: TGTGCCAGCAGCCAAGTCAGGCGAAGCGAGCAGTACTTC
j_gene: TRBJ2-7
abundance: few
v_gene: TRBV3-1/TRBV3-2
d_gene: -

CDR3aa: CASSLALSTGELFF
CDR3nt: TGTGCCAGCAGCTTAGCGTTGAGTACCGGGGAGCTGTTTTTT
j_gene: TRBJ2-2
abundance: -
v_gene: TRBV7-9
d_gene: -

CDR3aa: CASSQRAGDKQYF
CDR3nt: TGTGCCAGCAGCCAAAGGGCGGGGGACAAGCAGTACTTC
j_gene: TRBJ2-7
abundance: few
v_gene: TRBV4-2
d_gene: -

CDR3aa: CASSNGGNQPQHF
CDR3nt: TGTGCCAGCAGCAATGGAGGGAATCAGCCCCAGCATTTT
j_gene: TRBJ1-5
abundance: -
v_gene: TRBV12-3/TRBV12-4
d_gene: -

CDR3aa: CASGSGIPGTEAFF
CDR3nt: TGTGCCAGCGGGTCTGGCATTCCGGGCACTGAAGCTTTCTTT
j_gene: TRBJ1-1
abundance: -
v_gene: TRBV6-6
d_gene: -

CDR3aa: CASIILLAGEEGPYNEQFF
CDR3nt: TGTGCCAGCATAATTTTACTAGCGGGAGAGGAAGGTCCCTACAATGAGCAGTTCTTC
j_gene: TRBJ2-1
abundance: few
v_gene: TRBV7-9
d_gene: TRBD2